The 24 T cell receptor beta chains given below trace back to one sample, sequenced in a study of blood T cell repertoires in COVID-19. Some clones are missing from TCRdb's copy, which holds only in-frame ones; the method was immunoSEQ multiplex PCR. The sample records around 100,000 clones, roughly 90% being singletons. Sequencing was done on a sample of peripheral blood. These receptors all stem from a woman older than 75 in a cohort sampled during active COVID-19.

This clone was recorded once. V is TRBV6-5 and J is TRBJ2-2; 7 positions agree with TRBD2. The length of the CDR3 is 14 residues. The J segment lost 2 bases and the V segment lost 7 bases, leaving 4 bases of the junction unmatched. Germline-derived CDR1 and CDR2 are MNHEY and SVGAGI. The CDR3 spells CASTRLANTGELFF. CDR3 in DNA: TGTGCCAGCACGAGACTAGCTAACACCGGGGAGCTGTTTTTT.

The chain is built from TRBV27 and TRBJ2-1; 7 bases map to TRBD2. CDR3 length equals 16 residues. The V and J ends lost 5 bases and 4 bases, in that order; junction bases with no gene match: 11. CDR1 and CDR2 (germline): MNHEY, SMNVEV (reference sequence). CDR3 coding DNA: TGTGCCAGCAGTCCACCGGGGAGCGGGGAATACAATGAGCAGTTCTTC. This sequence encodes CASSPPGSGEYNEQFF.

V gene TRBV5-1 combines with J gene TRBJ2-1; D gene uncertain. The CDR3 runs 16 residues. Germline loops: CDR1 SGHRS, CDR2 YFSETQ. Trimming shortened V by 0 bases and J by 3 bases, and 13 bases separated the two germline ends. CDR3 in DNA: TGCGCCAGCAGCTTGGACTCGAGACTGGTCTACAATGAGCAGTTCTTC. Translating it yields CASSLDSRLVYNEQFF.

This clone was seen a handful of times. The chain uses TRBV3-1 (or the pseudogene TRBV3-2) and TRBJ2-7; D may be TRBD2 (6 bases). Trimming shortened V by 1 base and J by 2 bases, and 9 bases separated the two germline ends. Germline V gene lookup returns CDR1 LGHDT and CDR2 YNNKEL (reference sequence). This CDR3 region has 14 residues. The CDR3 loop is CASSQGRGTYEQYF. The CDR3 bases are TGTGCCAGCAGCCAAGGCCGGGGGACCTACGAGCAGTACTTC.

V is TRBV11-2 and J is TRBJ1-1; no definite D call. Germline assignment: CDR1 SGHAT and CDR2 FQNNGV. V dropped 5 bases and J dropped 5 bases, with 21 bases sitting between them. This CDR3 comprises 16 residues. The CDR3 DNA sequence: TGTGCCAGCAGCCTACGTCTGGGGTCTGGGAGAACTGAAGCTTTCTTT. It specifies CASSLRLGSGRTEAFF.

The chain employs TRBV10-3 and TRBJ2-2; TRBD1 agrees at 7 bases. Germline assignment: CDR1 ENHRY and CDR2 SYGVKD. Trimming at V came to 9 bases and at J to 6 bases, leaving 13 bases not matched to a gene. CDR3 length: 15 residues. CDR3 in DNA: TGTGCCATGAGTCCCCTACAGGGGACCCCCGGGGAGCTGTTTTTT. Protein product: CAMSPLQGTPGELFF.

This clone was counted between two and nine times. The CDR3 spells CASNPGTSSYEQYF. CDR3 bases: TGTGCCAGCAATCCCGGGACTAGCAGCTACGAGCAGTACTTC. J is TRBJ2-7 and V is TRBV6-5; 9 bases map to TRBD2. The CDR3 spans 14 residues. With V trimmed by 7 bases and J by 3 bases, 7 bases remained unmatched. Germline V gene sequence: CDR1 MNHEY, CDR2 SVGAGI.

The chain is built from TRBV20-1 and TRBJ2-7; D gene uncertain. CDR1 is DFQATT, CDR2 SNEGSKA, per germline (reference sequence). The CDR3 covers 11 residues. The V end was cut by 4 bases, the J end by 5 bases, with 9 bases between. The chain's CDR3 is CSANRLDEQYF. The DNA of the CDR3 is TGCAGTGCTAATAGACTCGACGAGCAGTACTTC.

This clone has just one count. This rearrangement joins TRBV6-6 to TRBJ1-2; 9 bases line up with TRBD1. The CDR3 is 14 residues long. The J segment lost 2 bases and the V segment lost 8 bases, leaving 6 bases of the junction unmatched. The germline gives CDR1 MNHNY, CDR2 SVGAGI (reference sequence). CDR3 residues: CASAGQGQNYGYTF. The CDR3 nucleotides are TGTGCCAGCGCGGGACAGGGACAAAACTATGGCTACACCTTC.

This chain links TRBV3-1 (or the pseudogene TRBV3-2) with TRBJ2-2, with D maybe TRBD1 (6 bases). Trimming cost V 4 bases and J 6 bases, with 15 bases left between them. CDR3 length: 15 residues. The germline V gene has CDR1 LGHDT and CDR2 YNNKEL (reference sequence). As DNA, the CDR3 is TGTGCCAGCAGCCTTTTTACAGGGTCCGCCGGGGAGCTGTTTTTT. Translated: CASSLFTGSAGELFF.

With respect to this clone: Distinct nucleotide sequences in the sample also encode this CDR3. The J gene is TRBJ2-1, the V gene TRBV5-1; 9 nucleotides align to TRBD2. The CDR3 sequence is 15 residues long. J lost 4 bases, V lost 0 bases, and 2 bases had no gene match. The germline V gene encodes CDR1 SGHRS and CDR2 YFSETQ. In DNA, the CDR3 is TGCGCCAGCAGCTTGGCCCTAGCGGGGTACAATGAGCAGTTCTTC. Its translation is CASSLALAGYNEQFF.

V gene TRBV19 combines with J gene TRBJ2-3; the D gene is possibly TRBD2 (5 bases). CDR3 length: 17 amino acids. V was pared by 9 bases and J by 2 bases, with 24 bases between. Germline loops: CDR1 LNHDA, CDR2 SQIVND (reference sequence). The CDR3 DNA follows: TGTGCCAGGGGCCACTCGTTCGGACTTATCTTCACAGATACGCAGTATTTT. As protein: CARGHSFGLIFTDTQYF. Combining the CDR3 with reference TRBV19 and TRBJ2-3 gives the whole variable domain DGGITQSPKYLFRKEGQNVTLSCEQNLNHDAMYWYRQDPGQGLRLIYYSQIVNDFQKGDIAEGYSVSREKKESFPLTVTSAQKNPTAFYLCARGHSFGLIFTDTQYFGPGTRLTVL.

The chain carries TRBV10-2 and TRBJ2-3; 12 nucleotides agree with TRBD2. The germline V gene has CDR1 WSHSY and CDR2 SAAADI. V shed 8 bases, J shed 0 bases, and the junction held 3 bases outside the gene matches. This CDR3 spans 15 amino acids. CDR3 bases: TGCGCCAGCCGGACTAGCGGGGCTAGCACAGATACGCAGTATTTT. Its protein is CASRTSGASTDTQYF.

This chain uses TRBV30 with TRBJ2-7; the match to TRBD1 covers 10 bases. Germline CDR1 is GTSNPN and CDR2 is SVGIG (reference sequence). The CDR3 runs 21 residues. V lost 1 base to trimming and J lost 3 bases; unmatched junction nucleotides: 24. This CDR3 reads CAWSDLYGRGLLDRGFYEQYF. The DNA of the CDR3 is TGTGCCTGGAGTGACCTTTACGGGAGGGGACTCTTGGACAGGGGGTTCTACGAGCAGTACTTC.

This chain uses TRBV30 with TRBJ2-7, with 8 bases lining up with TRBD1. Per the germline V gene, CDR1 is GTSNPN and CDR2 is SVGIG (reference sequence). The CDR3 spans 15 residues. J lost 6 bases, V lost 2 bases, and 12 bases had no gene match. The CDR3: CAWSLNLGQGREQYF. CDR3 bases: TGTGCCTGGAGTTTAAACCTCGGACAGGGACGCGAGCAGTACTTC.

This clone was detected only a few times. The J gene is TRBJ2-2, the V gene TRBV19, with TRBD2 as a possible D gene (6 bases). The CDR3 contains 15 residues. V lost 2 bases, J lost 6 bases, and 13 bases lay in between. CDR1 and CDR2 (germline): LNHDA, SQIVND (reference sequence). The CDR3 bases are TGTGCCAGTAGTATATTGACTAGTTCGCCCGGGGAGCTGTTTTTT. Amino acid sequence: CASSILTSSPGELFF.

This chain connects TRBV3-1 (or the pseudogene TRBV3-2) to TRBJ2-7, with TRBD1 matching over 8 bases. Germline V gene lookup returns CDR1 LGHDT and CDR2 YNNKEL (reference sequence). This CDR3 has 16 amino acids. J gave up 1 base and V 6 bases, and 11 bases lay outside the gene matches. The CDR3 DNA reads TGTGCCAGCAGACCTCAGACAGGGGATGAGTCCTACGAGCAGTACTTC. It specifies CASRPQTGDESYEQYF.

This sequence joins TRBV3-1 (or the pseudogene TRBV3-2) and TRBJ2-2, with TRBD2 identical over 9 bases. The J segment lost 5 bases and the V segment lost 11 bases, leaving 9 bases of the junction unmatched. In germline, CDR1 is LGHDT, CDR2 YNNKEL (reference sequence). This CDR3 is 14 amino acids long. In nucleotides, the CDR3 is TGTGCCCGCGCGGCGGGGGGGGGTACCGGGGAGCTGTTTTTT. It codes for CARAAGGGTGELFF.

The chain recombines TRBV3-1 (or the pseudogene TRBV3-2) with TRBJ2-4, with D perhaps TRBD1 (6 bases). Trimming cost V 4 bases and J 6 bases, with 13 bases left between them. Germline CDR1 and CDR2: LGHDT and YNNKEL (reference sequence). The CDR3 contains 14 residues. CDR3 in DNA: TGTGCCAGCAGCCCGGACCGAGGGGGAAACATTCAGTACTTC. This codes for CASSPDRGGNIQYF.

This rearrangement joins TRBV3-1 (or the pseudogene TRBV3-2) to TRBJ2-3; TRBD2 might be the D (5 bases). V lost 3 bases, J lost 6 bases, and 10 bases lay in between. Germline CDR1 LGHDT, CDR2 YNNKEL (reference sequence). The CDR3 runs to 13 residues. For the CDR3, the DNA is TGTGCCAGCAGCCAGAACGGGGTTGATACGCAGTATTTT. It specifies CASSQNGVDTQYF.

The J gene is TRBJ1-4, the V gene TRBV24-1; 7 bases align to TRBD1. Per the germline V gene, CDR1 is KGHDR and CDR2 is SFDVKD. J gave up 4 bases and V 6 bases, and 7 bases lay outside the gene matches. The CDR3 runs 15 residues. This chain's CDR3 is CATSRQGENNEKLFF. In nucleotides, the CDR3 is TGTGCCACCAGTCGGCAGGGGGAAAATAATGAAAAACTGTTTTTT.

The chain couples TRBV11-1 to TRBJ2-1, with a tentative D call TRBD1 (6 bases). V gave up 5 bases and J gave up 0 bases, with 11 bases separating them. This CDR3 has 15 residues. Germline CDR1 reads SGHAT; CDR2 reads FQDESV (reference sequence). CDR3: CASSQTGDSYNEQFF. The CDR3 DNA is TGTGCCAGCAGCCAGACAGGCGACTCCTACAATGAGCAGTTCTTC.

This clone was seen only a few times. V gene TRBV12-5 combines with J gene TRBJ1-6; tentative D call: TRBD1 (5 bases). V was pared by 7 bases and J by 6 bases, with 13 bases between. From germline, CDR1 is LGHNT and CDR2 FRNRAP. The CDR3 contains 14 residues. For the CDR3, the DNA is TGTGCTAGTGATCCGGGGGATCCTAATTCACCCCTCCACTTT. This encodes CASDPGDPNSPLHF.

The chain is built from TRBV18 and TRBJ2-5; possibly TRBD2 for D (5 bases). The germline V gene encodes CDR1 KGHSH and CDR2 LQKENI. CDR3 length: 15 amino acids. The V gene lost 2 bases and the J gene lost 3 bases, with 13 bases spanning the gap. The CDR3, as DNA: TGTGCCAGCTCACCAGCGGAGGCCGCCAAAGAGACCCAGTACTTC. Amino acids: CASSPAEAAKETQYF.